This section outlines one T cell receptor beta chain sequence together with its context. This CDR3 spans 16 amino acids. Germline loops: CDR1 SGHRS, CDR2 YFSETQ. These data belong to a study of CD8+CD57+ T cells in acquired aplastic anemia. Across the study: The mean DNA yield obtained from sorted CD4+ and CD8+ cells came to about 3.2 ug.

Those patients picked for sequencing had displayed CD8+CD57+ cell expansion on flow cytometry. Researchers used genomic DNA as the template to profile TCR beta VDJ and CDR3. TCRdb independently ran MiXCR on the reads; one entry per CDR3 protein. This table holds under 250,000 distinct CDR3 sequences, roughly two thirds found once. The sequencing sample was made of sorted CD4+, CD8+, or CD8+CD57+ T cells (not recorded which) from PBMCs. The chain combines TRBV5-1 with TRBJ2-7; 9 nucleotides line up with TRBD1. The J call may be faulty, since TRBJ2-1 better matches the DNA end. This receptor was taken from a human donor with aplastic anemia. The chain's CDR3 is CASSLAVGGQGNEQFF. The CDR3 DNA reads TGCGCCAGCAGCTTGGCCGTGGGGGGACAGGGAAATGAGCAGTTCTTC.